One TCR beta chain is described in this entry. As yet, its antigen is unknown. The source of the sample is a study of T cell repertoires in cytomegalovirus infection. Using its own MiXCR run on the reads, TCRdb lists one record per CDR3 protein. The sample yields 650,000 to 850,000 distinct CDR3 sequences, around 29% seen once. V gave up 3 bases and J gave up 13 bases; unmatched junction bases: 7. The CDR3 has 11 amino acids. Germline CDR1 SQVTM, CDR2 ANQGSEA. The chain is built from TRBV29-1 and TRBJ1-1, with TRBD1 matching 8 bases. This receptor was taken from a human donor in good health (CMV status not recorded). Some clones in this sample may be carry-over from other donors' samples. The specimen comprised cultured CD8+ T cells from PBMCs, sampled from culture after CMV antigen stimulation. The CDR3 region has the DNA TGCAGCGTTGAGCCCAGGGGGCAGATTTTCTTT. Encoded protein: CSVEPRGQIFF.